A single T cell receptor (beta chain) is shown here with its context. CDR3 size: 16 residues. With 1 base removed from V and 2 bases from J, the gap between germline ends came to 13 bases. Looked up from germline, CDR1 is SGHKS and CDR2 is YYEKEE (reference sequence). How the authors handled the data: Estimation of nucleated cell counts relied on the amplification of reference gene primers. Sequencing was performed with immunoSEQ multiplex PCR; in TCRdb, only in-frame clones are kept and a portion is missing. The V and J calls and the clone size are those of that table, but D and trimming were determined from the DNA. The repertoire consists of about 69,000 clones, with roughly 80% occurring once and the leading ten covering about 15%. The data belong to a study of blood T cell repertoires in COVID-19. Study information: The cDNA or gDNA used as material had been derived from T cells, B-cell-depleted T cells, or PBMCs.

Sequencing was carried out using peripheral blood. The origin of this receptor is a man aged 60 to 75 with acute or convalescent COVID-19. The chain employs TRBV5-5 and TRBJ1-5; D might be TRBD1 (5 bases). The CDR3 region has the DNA TGTGCCAGCAGCTTGAGACAGACCGGCGGCAATCAGCCCCAGCATTTT. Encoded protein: CASSLRQTGGNQPQHF.